This record looks at one TCR beta chain sequence and its context. Its antigen is not known. Germline values: CDR1 SGHDT, CDR2 YYEEEE. The CDR3 is made up of 14 amino acids. V shed 0 bases and J shed 7 bases, with 13 bases lying between them. The method was immunoSEQ multiplex PCR; TCRdb's version includes in-frame clones alone and lacks a portion of them. The sample includes 130,000 to 150,000 clones, around 90% of them seen just once. This entry comes from a study of cytomegalovirus exposure and HLA in healthy donors. The study, taken as a whole, reports: That first-cohort TCR clusters tended to co-occur in the 130 or so validation repertoires was found in a later analysis. Listed as cytomegalovirus-associated were 164 TCR beta chains. Specificity for CMV antigens was confirmed in vitro for a few of the CMV-associated chains.

Separation from the approximately 720-subject first cohort characterized the roughly 120-subject validation cohort, to which the donors belonged. The specimen sequenced was PBMCs. V usage is TRBV5-6 and J usage is TRBJ1-2; D ambiguous. The TCR comes from a woman between 25 and 40 years old in good health and CMV-seropositive. CDR3 loop: CASSLDSWSSGYTF. CDR3 DNA sequence: TGTGCCAGCAGCTTGGATTCTTGGAGCAGTGGCTACACCTTC. The full variable domain, rest sourced from reference TRBV5-6 and TRBJ1-2, is DAGVTQSPTHLIKTRGQQVTLRCSPKSGHDTVSWYQQALGQGPQFIFQYYEEEERQRGNFPDRFSGHQFPNYSSELNVNALLLGDSALYLCASSLDSWSSGYTFGSGTRLTVV.